This TCR beta chain was sequenced during a study of cytomegalovirus exposure and HLA in healthy donors. The CDR3 length is 15 residues. Germline V gene sequence: CDR1 SGHTA, CDR2 FQGNSA. As to this clone: Its antigen is not identified.

With 60 Vbeta and 13 Jbeta primers, the PCR was carried out. Per the original methods: Unique TCR beta chains totaled some 78 million in a later count, with 8.5 million to 12 million of them shared. Libraries were prepared by immunoSEQ multiplex PCR; TCRdb keeps only in-frame clonotypes and omits some of them. V and J calls and clone size are given by that table; D and trimming were obtained from the DNA. The sample data list fewer than 200,000 clones. Notes on the study in general: In an earlier analysis, about 87% or about 30%: the productive usage of most TCR beta V segments. The likely explanation for a cluster of highly shared sequence variants was sequencing artifact. Later analysis demonstrated an association between a missense DCLRE1C variant and TCR beta V- and J-gene trimming.

The rearrangement joins TRBV7-2 to TRBJ2-5; 8 bases match TRBD1. Matching the DNA end better, TRBJ2-7 makes the J call doubtful. The clonotype originates from a woman aged 55-69 years in good health and CMV-seronegative. Sequencing used PBMCs. In DNA, the CDR3 is TGTGCCAGCAGCTTTTCCCCGGGACAGGTCTACGAGCAGTACTTC. Translated: CASSFSPGQVYEQYF.